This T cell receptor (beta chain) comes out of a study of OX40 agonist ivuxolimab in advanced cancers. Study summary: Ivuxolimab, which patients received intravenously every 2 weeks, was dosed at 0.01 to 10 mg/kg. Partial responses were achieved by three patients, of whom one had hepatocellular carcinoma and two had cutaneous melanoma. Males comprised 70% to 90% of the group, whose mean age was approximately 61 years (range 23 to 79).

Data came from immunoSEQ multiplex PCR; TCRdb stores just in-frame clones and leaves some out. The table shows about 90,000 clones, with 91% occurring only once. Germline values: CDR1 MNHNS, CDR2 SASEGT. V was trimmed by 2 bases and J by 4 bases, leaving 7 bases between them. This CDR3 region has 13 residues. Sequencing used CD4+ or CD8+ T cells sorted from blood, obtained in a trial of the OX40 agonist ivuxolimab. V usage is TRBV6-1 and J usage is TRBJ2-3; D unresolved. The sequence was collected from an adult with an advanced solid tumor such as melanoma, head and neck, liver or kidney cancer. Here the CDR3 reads CASSELGSDTQYF. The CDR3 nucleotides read TGTGCCAGCAGTGAACTAGGGTCAGATACGCAGTATTTT.